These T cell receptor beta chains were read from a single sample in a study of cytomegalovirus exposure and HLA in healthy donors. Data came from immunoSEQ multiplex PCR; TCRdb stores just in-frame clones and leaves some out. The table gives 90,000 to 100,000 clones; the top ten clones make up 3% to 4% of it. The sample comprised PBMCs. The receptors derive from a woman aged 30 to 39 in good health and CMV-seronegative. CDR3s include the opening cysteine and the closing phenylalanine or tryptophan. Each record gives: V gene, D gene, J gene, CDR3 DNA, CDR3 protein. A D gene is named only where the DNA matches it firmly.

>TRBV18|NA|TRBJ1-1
TGTGCCAGCGCGGATTGGGGGGGTGGCAGGGCCACTGAAGCTTTCTTT
CASADWGGGRATEAFF
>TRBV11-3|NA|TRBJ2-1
TGTGCCAGCAGCTTCGGACCAACCGGGGAACATGAGCAGTTCTTC
CASSFGPTGEHEQFF
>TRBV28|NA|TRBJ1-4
TGTGCCAGCAGTTTTGCAGGGTCGGGTGAAAAACTGTTTTTT
CASSFAGSGEKLFF
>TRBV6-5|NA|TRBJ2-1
TGTGCCAGCAGTTACTCGGAGAGTTATGAGCAGTTCTTC
CASSYSESYEQFF
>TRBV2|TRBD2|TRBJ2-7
TGTGCCAGCAGGTATACGGGAGGTGAGCAGTACTTC
CASRYTGGEQYF
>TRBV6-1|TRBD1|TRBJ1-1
TGTGCCAGCAGTGAGGGACAGGGGGCAGATGAAGCTTTCTTT
CASSEGQGADEAFF
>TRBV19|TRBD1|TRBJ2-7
TGTGCCAGTAGTCGGGGACAGGGCACCTACGAGCAGTACTTC
CASSRGQGTYEQYF
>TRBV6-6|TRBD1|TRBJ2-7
TGTGCCAGCAGTCCCGGGACAGGGAGGTACGAGCAGTACTTC
CASSPGTGRYEQYF
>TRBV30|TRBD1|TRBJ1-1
TGTGCCTGGAGTGTAATTCAGGGGGGTACTGAAGCTTTCTTT
CAWSVIQGGTEAFF
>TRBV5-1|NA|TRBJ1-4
TGCGCCAGCAGCTTGGACCCCGGGAATGAAAAACTGTTTTTT
CASSLDPGNEKLFF
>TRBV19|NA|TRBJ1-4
TGTGCCAGTAGTCGGACGAGGGATGAAAAACTGTTTTTT
CASSRTRDEKLFF
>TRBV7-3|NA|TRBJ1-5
TGTGCCAGCAGCTTAGGGGAGGATCAGCCCCAGCATTTT
CASSLGEDQPQHF
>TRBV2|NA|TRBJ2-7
TGTGCCAGCAGTGAAGCGCTGCGGACTACCTACGAGCAGTACTTC
CASSEALRTTYEQYF
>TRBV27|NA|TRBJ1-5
TGTGCCAGCAGTTTTTCAGGACTGGCCCAGCCCCAGCATTTT
CASSFSGLAQPQHF
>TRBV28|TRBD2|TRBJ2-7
TGTGCCAGCAGTAAGGGACTAGCGGACCTCTACGAGCAGTACTTC
CASSKGLADLYEQYF
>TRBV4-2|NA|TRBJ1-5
TGTGCCAGCAGCCCCCTACAGAATCAGCCCCAGCATTTT
CASSPLQNQPQHF
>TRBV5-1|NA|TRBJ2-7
TGCGCCAGCAGCTTTTCAGGCACCTACGAGCAGTACTTC
CASSFSGTYEQYF
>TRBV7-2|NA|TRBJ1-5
TGTGCCAGCAGCTGGGGGGGCAGAGCCATCAATCAGCCCCAGCATTTT
CASSWGGRAINQPQHF
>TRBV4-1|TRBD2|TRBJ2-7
TGCGCCAGCAGCCAAGATTGGGCTAGCGGCTCCTACGAGCAGTACTTC
CASSQDWASGSYEQYF
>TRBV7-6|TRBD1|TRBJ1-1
TGTGCCAGCAGCGACAGGGGGCGAAAGACTGAAGCTTTCTTT
CASSDRGRKTEAFF
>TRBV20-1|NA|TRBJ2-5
TGCAGTGCCCACGCAGCGGCCCAGTACTTC
CSAHAAAQYF
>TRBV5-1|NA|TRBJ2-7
TGCGCCAGCAGCGGCGGGACAGACGAGCAGTACTTC
CASSGGTDEQYF
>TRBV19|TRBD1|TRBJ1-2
TGTGCCAGTAGCCCAACGCATCGGGACAGCTTATATGGCTACACCTTC
CASSPTHRDSLYGYTF